This T cell receptor beta chain was recovered during a study of early T cells in non-severe SARS-CoV-2 infection. TCRdb re-called the 5' RACE reads with MiXCR, one entry per CDR3 protein. The profile shows more than 50,000 distinct CDR3 sequences, 10% to 15% of them singletons. This clonotype appeared many times. Per the germline V gene, CDR1 is LNHDA and CDR2 is SQIVND (reference sequence). This CDR3 has 15 amino acids. The ends were cut back, 7 bases at V and 8 bases at J, with 23 bases in the middle. This receptor was obtained from an adult who was a healthcare worker with PCR-confirmed SARS-CoV-2 infection or an uninfected control (not recorded which). What was sequenced was whole blood. The chain joins TRBV19 to TRBJ1-2; TRBD1 might be the D (5 bases). CDR3 nucleotide sequence: TGTGCCAGTACCGACGGCGGAGGGGACTTGGGCGGCTACACCTTC. Its protein product is CASTDGGGDLGGYTF.